This T cell receptor beta chain came from a study of vaccination and CD4 T cells after COVID-19. Study context: The makeup of the convalescents was six males and four females, two of them Hispanic. Median time from COVID diagnosis to post-COVID sampling was over 85 days (35 to 161). Notes on the study in general: Within the convalescent patients, spike mono-reactivity was found in 304 of 307 vaccine-specific clones.

This clonotype was picked up a small number of times. Antigen specificity is unknown. Treatment here: roughly ten-day PBMC culture with coronavirus spike peptide pools or control peptides (ViraFEST assay). The cultures had half their medium swapped for fresh IL-2 medium on days 3 and 7. The study sequenced cultured CD4+ T cell DNA using the Oncomine TCR Beta short-read assay. TCRdb fed the PCR reads into MiXCR, producing one record per CDR3 protein. The sample consists of approximately 16,000 distinct CDR3 sequences, approximately 57% of them appearing once. This TCR came from a human donor who had recovered from COVID-19. The material sequenced was CD4+ T cells from blood, cultured in vitro.

The CDR3 is CSASGQRNQPQHF. CDR3 coding DNA: TGCAGTGCAAGCGGACAGCGCAATCAGCCCCAGCATTTT. The chain combines TRBV20-1 with TRBJ1-5; D is perhaps TRBD1 (6 bases). From germline, CDR1 is DFQATT and CDR2 SNEGSKA (reference sequence). The CDR3 has 13 amino acids. The germline V and J ends were trimmed by 6 bases and 2 bases, with 11 bases remaining between them.